These 18 T cell receptor beta chains came from one sample sequenced in a study of beta chain features in type 1 diabetes. The study's findings and limits: Among patients with Type 1 diabetes, TCRB CDR3s were moderately but significantly shorter in every one of the four CD4+ subsets.

All of the isolated RNA was reverse transcribed, so expressed TCRB transcripts were sequenced. The repertoire was sequenced with immunoSEQ multiplex PCR; TCRdb's copy has only in-frame clones and lacks some. The sample has 200,000 to 300,000 clones; roughly 21% are singletons. What these receptors recognize is not known. Sequencing used naive CD4+ T cells from blood. The receptors stem from a woman in her forties with type 1 diabetes.

CDR3 sequence: CAWSEGFGTSGRGELFF. The CDR3 DNA is TGTGCCTGGAGTGAAGGGTTTGGGACTAGCGGGAGAGGGGAGCTGTTTTTT. The chain uses TRBV30 and TRBJ2-2, with 14 bases lining up with TRBD2. CDR3 length equals 17 residues. CDR1 and CDR2 from the germline V gene are GTSNPN and SVGIG (reference sequence). With 1 base clipped from V and 8 bases from J, the junction kept 9 bases outside the gene matches.

V gene TRBV7-6 combines with J gene TRBJ2-7; D possibly corresponds to TRBD2 (6 bases). Trimming cost V 4 bases and J 6 bases, with 10 bases left between them. CDR1 and CDR2 (germline): SGHVS, FNYEAQ. The CDR3 is made up of 12 amino acids. CDR3 protein: CASSSGGGEQYF. The CDR3 nucleotides read TGTGCCAGCAGCTCCGGGGGAGGCGAGCAGTACTTC.

This clone appeared a few times. The chain uses TRBV6-6 and TRBJ2-7; 7 positions agree with TRBD1. This CDR3 is 15 amino acids long. J lost 2 bases, V lost 7 bases, and 11 bases had no gene match. The germline gives CDR1 MNHNY, CDR2 SVGAGI (reference sequence). CDR3 sequence: CASISSRDSAYEQYF. The CDR3 nucleotides read TGTGCCAGCATTTCCTCCCGGGACAGTGCCTACGAGCAGTACTTC.

V and J are TRBV20-1 and TRBJ2-4, with D perhaps matching TRBD2 (6 bases). V was trimmed by 5 bases and J by 6 bases, leaving 8 bases between them. The CDR3 runs to 11 residues. Germline lookup yields CDR1 DFQATT and CDR2 SNEGSKA (reference sequence). In DNA form, the CDR3 reads TGCAGTGCTGGTAGCGGAAACATTCAGTACTTC. Translating gives CSAGSGNIQYF.

The chain combines TRBV19 with TRBJ1-5; 7 bases align to TRBD1. V was clipped by 3 bases and J by 5 bases; unmatched bases: 10. Germline values: CDR1 LNHDA, CDR2 SQIVND (reference sequence). The CDR3 loop spans 16 amino acids. The CDR3 nucleotides read TGTGCCAGTAGTATGCTTGACAGGGAACTGGATCAGCCCCAGCATTTT. It yields the protein CASSMLDRELDQPQHF.

V is TRBV5-4 and J is TRBJ2-5; TRBD2 aligns across 11 bases. V dropped 4 bases and J dropped 4; count of bases not matched to a gene: 3. Germline lookup yields CDR1 SGHNT and CDR2 YYREEE (reference sequence). The CDR3 length is 14 residues. CDR3 DNA: TGTGCCAGCAGCCCAGGACTAGCGGGAGAGACCCAGTACTTC. Encoded protein: CASSPGLAGETQYF.

The V and J genes are TRBV2 and TRBJ1-1; TRBD1 matches 8 bases. Germline CDR1 reads SNHLY; CDR2 reads FYNNEI. The CDR3 spans 17 residues. After removal of 7 bases from V and 4 bases from J, the junction contained 17 bases not matched to a gene. The CDR3 bases are TGTGCCAGCACCTCCCTGTTCCTCAGGGGGCGCGGCACTGAAGCTTTCTTT. This translates into CASTSLFLRGRGTEAFF.

The chain couples TRBV28 to TRBJ2-5, with D hard to call. V lost 9 bases to trimming and J lost 5 bases, with 7 bases between them. From germline, CDR1 is MDHEN and CDR2 SYDVKM. This CDR3 has 10 residues. CDR3 nucleotides: TGTGCCAGTAGCCAGGAGACCCAGTACTTC. Translated: CASSQETQYF. Full variable domain (remainder filled in from reference TRBV28 and TRBJ2-5): DVKVTQSSRYLVKRTGEKVFLECVQDMDHENMFWYRQDPGLGLRLIYFSYDVKMKEKGDIPEGYSVSREKKERFSLILESASTNQTSMYLCASSQETQYFGPGTRLLVL.

This clone was seen a handful of times. The genes are TRBV28 and TRBJ1-2; 8 bases align to TRBD1. The CDR3 spans 14 residues. Looked up from germline, CDR1 is MDHEN and CDR2 is SYDVKM. The J segment lost 8 bases and the V segment lost 5 bases, leaving 10 bases of the junction unmatched. The DNA of the CDR3 is TGTGCCAGCAGTCCCAAAGGACAGGGCAAAGGCTACACCTTC. Its protein product is CASSPKGQGKGYTF.

This clone was detected a few times. This sequence joins TRBV5-1 and TRBJ1-4; 7 bases map to TRBD1. J gave up 8 bases and V 1 base, and 5 bases lay outside the gene matches. The CDR3 runs 14 residues. Per the germline V gene, CDR1 is SGHRS and CDR2 is YFSETQ. CDR3 nucleotide sequence: TGCGCCAGCAGCTTGCGACAGGGTAACGAAAAACTGTTTTTT. This translates into CASSLRQGNEKLFF.

This clone turned up a few times. The chain couples TRBV5-1 to TRBJ2-3; possible D gene TRBD1, 6 bases. Trimming shortened V by 2 bases and J by 2 bases, and 9 bases separated the two germline ends. CDR1 and CDR2 from the germline V gene are SGHRS and YFSETQ. The CDR3 consists of 14 residues. CDR3 nucleotides: TGCGCCAGCAGCTTAGGGGACATCACAGATACGCAGTATTTT. It specifies CASSLGDITDTQYF.

This CDR3 reads CASSLQGQSYEAFF. The CDR3 coding sequence is TGTGCCAGCAGCTTACAGGGACAGTCATATGAAGCTTTCTTT. The V gene is TRBV7-3, the J gene TRBJ1-1; 7 bases are a match to TRBD1. The ends lost 2 bases at V and 7 bases at J; junction bases unmatched: 7. The length of the CDR3 is 14 residues. The germline gives CDR1 SGHTA, CDR2 FQGTGA.

This clone was counted a few times. CDR3 bases: TGTGCCAGCAGCTTAGGAGCGGGGAACAATGAGCAGTTCTTC. Residues: CASSLGAGNNEQFF. The gene calls are TRBV7-9 and TRBJ2-1; 7 bases are a match to TRBD2. Germline V gene data show CDR1 as SEHNR and CDR2 as FQNEAQ (reference sequence). Losses at the gene ends were 1 base for V and 5 bases for J; bases not matched to a gene: 2. CDR3 size: 14 residues.

The V gene is TRBV9, the J gene TRBJ2-1; D is perhaps TRBD2 (5 bases). The CDR3 consists of 14 residues. The V gene lost 4 bases and the J gene lost 10 bases, with 18 bases spanning the gap. The germline V gene has CDR1 SGDLS and CDR2 YYNGEE. In DNA form, the CDR3 reads TGTGCCAGCAGCCGGGCCTCCGAATCGGGAGAGCAGTTCTTC. Protein sequence: CASSRASESGEQFF.

This clone has more than one count but fewer than ten. The chain uses TRBV19 and TRBJ1-5, with 7 bases lining up with TRBD1. The CDR3 length is 14 residues. Unmatched junction bases numbered 6, after V lost 10 bases and J lost 0 bases. Germline V lookup: CDR1 LNHDA, CDR2 SQIVND (reference sequence). This CDR3 is CATEGQSSNQPQHF. CDR3 nucleotide sequence: TGTGCCACCGAGGGACAGTCTAGCAATCAGCCCCAGCATTTT.

The chain has TRBV9 and TRBJ2-3; D is possibly TRBD2 (6 bases). V was pared by 2 bases and J by 0 bases, with 10 bases between. This CDR3 has 15 amino acids. CDR1 SGDLS and CDR2 YYNGEE come from the germline V gene. CDR3 nucleotide sequence: TGTGCCAGCAGCGTTGGGGGGTTGAGCACAGATACGCAGTATTTT. Amino acids: CASSVGGLSTDTQYF.

The chain joins TRBV2 to TRBJ1-4; D ambiguous. CDR3 size: 15 residues. Trimming shortened V by 3 bases and J by 3 bases, and 11 bases separated the two germline ends. Germline V lookup: CDR1 SNHLY, CDR2 FYNNEI. The CDR3 DNA follows: TGTGCCAGCAGTGATTCCGGGTGGGCTAATGAAAAACTGTTTTTT. This sequence encodes CASSDSGWANEKLFF.

The chain carries TRBV7-9 and TRBJ2-1; TRBD2 agrees at 13 bases. J was trimmed by 9 bases and V by 7 bases; bases with no gene match: 15. CDR1 is SEHNR, CDR2 FQNEAQ, per germline (reference sequence). The CDR3 is 17 residues long. CDR3 in amino acids: CASIIFIGLAGVFEQFF. For the CDR3, the DNA is TGTGCCAGCATCATCTTCATCGGACTAGCGGGAGTCTTTGAGCAGTTCTTC.